These T cell receptor beta chains were read from a single sample in a study of shared clonotypes between healthy human individuals. Libraries were prepared by immunoSEQ multiplex PCR; TCRdb keeps only in-frame clonotypes and omits some of them. The sample has more than 2 million clones, around 96% seen once; the top ten hold more than 0.95%. Sequenced: naive CD8+ T cells sorted from blood. Receptors originate from a man aged 18 to 30 in good health. Both conserved end residues are part of each CDR3. The order of the fields is J gene, clone size, D gene, V gene, CDR3 protein, CDR3 DNA. A D gene is named only where the DNA matches it firmly. Size values are once, few and many counts, or a class for expanded clones, and some rows have none.

J gene: TRBJ2-7
clone size: NA
D gene: NA
V gene: TRBV29-1
CDR3 protein: CSVEDRGSGDYEQYF
CDR3 DNA: TGCAGCGTTGAAGATCGAGGAAGTGGGGACTACGAGCAGTACTTC

J gene: TRBJ1-4
clone size: NA
D gene: NA
V gene: TRBV6-1
CDR3 protein: CASSESHGDEKLFF
CDR3 DNA: TGTGCCAGCAGTGAATCGCACGGGGATGAAAAACTGTTTTTT

J gene: TRBJ2-2
clone size: NA
D gene: NA
V gene: TRBV7-6
CDR3 protein: CASSFFSSTANTGELFF
CDR3 DNA: TGTGCCAGCAGCTTTTTTAGTTCGACAGCGAACACCGGGGAGCTGTTTTTT

J gene: TRBJ2-1
clone size: once
D gene: TRBD2
V gene: TRBV7-2
CDR3 protein: CASSLGGTIHNEQFF
CDR3 DNA: TGTGCCAGCAGCTTAGGTGGGACTATACACAATGAGCAGTTCTTC

J gene: TRBJ2-3
clone size: NA
D gene: NA
V gene: TRBV9
CDR3 protein: CPGRELYTDTQYF
CDR3 DNA: TGCCCCGGACGTGAACTCTACACAGATACGCAGTATTTT

J gene: TRBJ2-1
clone size: NA
D gene: TRBD2
V gene: TRBV7-9
CDR3 protein: CASSSSTSGISGEQFF
CDR3 DNA: TGTGCCAGCAGCTCGTCGACTAGCGGGATCAGCGGTGAGCAGTTCTTC

J gene: TRBJ1-5
clone size: NA
D gene: TRBD1
V gene: TRBV4-1
CDR3 protein: CASSRRDREGDSNQPQHF
CDR3 DNA: TGCGCCAGCAGCCGCCGGGACAGGGAAGGGGATAGCAATCAGCCCCAGCATTTT

J gene: TRBJ2-1
clone size: NA
D gene: TRBD2
V gene: TRBV19
CDR3 protein: CASSPLAGGYNEQFF
CDR3 DNA: TGTGCCAGTAGCCCACTAGCGGGAGGCTACAATGAGCAGTTCTTC

J gene: TRBJ1-2
clone size: NA
D gene: NA
V gene: TRBV6-5
CDR3 protein: CASSYGEENYGYTF
CDR3 DNA: TGTGCCAGCAGTTACGGGGAGGAGAACTATGGCTACACCTTC

J gene: TRBJ2-7
clone size: NA
D gene: TRBD2
V gene: TRBV5-6
CDR3 protein: CASSIGLAGDYEQYF
CDR3 DNA: TGTGCCAGCAGCATTGGACTAGCGGGAGACTACGAGCAGTACTTC

J gene: TRBJ2-1
clone size: NA
D gene: NA
V gene: TRBV12-5
CDR3 protein: CASGSKWSDEQFF
CDR3 DNA: TGTGCTAGTGGTTCGAAGTGGAGCGATGAGCAGTTCTTC

J gene: TRBJ2-7
clone size: NA
D gene: TRBD1
V gene: TRBV2
CDR3 protein: CASSRGQGTYEQYF
CDR3 DNA: TGTGCCAGCAGTCGGGGACAGGGGACCTACGAGCAGTACTTC

J gene: TRBJ1-6
clone size: NA
D gene: NA
V gene: TRBV30
CDR3 protein: CAWSSGSSSNSPLHF
CDR3 DNA: TGTGCCTGGAGTTCCGGGAGTTCGAGCAATTCACCCCTCCACTTT

J gene: TRBJ1-1
clone size: NA
D gene: NA
V gene: TRBV2
CDR3 protein: CASSSLQEEAFF
CDR3 DNA: TGTGCCAGCAGTTCATTACAGGAAGAAGCTTTCTTT

J gene: TRBJ2-1
clone size: NA
D gene: NA
V gene: TRBV9
CDR3 protein: CASSEERTGALGEQFF
CDR3 DNA: TGTGCCAGCAGCGAGGAACGGACCGGCGCCTTGGGTGAGCAGTTCTTC

J gene: TRBJ2-2
clone size: NA
D gene: TRBD1
V gene: TRBV11-1
CDR3 protein: CASSLVGDRENTGELFF
CDR3 DNA: TGTGCCAGCAGCTTAGTCGGGGACAGGGAGAACACCGGGGAGCTGTTTTTT

J gene: TRBJ1-1
clone size: NA
D gene: NA
V gene: TRBV13
CDR3 protein: CASPWAGRPAFF
CDR3 DNA: TGTGCCAGCCCCTGGGCAGGGCGACCGGCTTTCTTT

J gene: TRBJ1-6
clone size: NA
D gene: NA
V gene: TRBV7-9
CDR3 protein: CASSLVGGWNSPLHF
CDR3 DNA: TGTGCCAGCAGCTTAGTGGGGGGATGGAATTCACCCCTCCACTTT

J gene: TRBJ2-6
clone size: once
D gene: NA
V gene: TRBV4-1
CDR3 protein: CASSLTPESGANVLTF
CDR3 DNA: TGCGCCAGCAGTCTCACGCCAGAGTCTGGGGCCAACGTCCTGACTTTC

J gene: TRBJ2-1
clone size: NA
D gene: NA
V gene: TRBV9
CDR3 protein: CASSVPRGQQFF
CDR3 DNA: TGTGCCAGCAGCGTACCACGCGGCCAGCAGTTCTTC

J gene: TRBJ2-3
clone size: NA
D gene: TRBD2
V gene: TRBV28
CDR3 protein: CASILAGSTDTQYF
CDR3 DNA: TGTGCCAGCATCTTAGCGGGGAGCACAGATACGCAGTATTTT

J gene: TRBJ2-3
clone size: NA
D gene: NA
V gene: TRBV19
CDR3 protein: CASSIDTTVTGYTDTQYF
CDR3 DNA: TGTGCCAGTAGTATAGATACGACGGTAACAGGTTACACAGATACGCAGTATTTT

J gene: TRBJ2-7
clone size: NA
D gene: NA
V gene: TRBV9
CDR3 protein: CASSPSSGTLEQYF
CDR3 DNA: TGTGCCAGCAGCCCTTCTTCCGGGACACTCGAGCAGTACTTC

J gene: TRBJ1-2
clone size: NA
D gene: NA
V gene: TRBV5-6
CDR3 protein: CASSLDSLYGYTF
CDR3 DNA: TGTGCCAGCAGCTTGGACAGTCTCTATGGCTACACCTTC

J gene: TRBJ2-7
clone size: once
D gene: NA
V gene: TRBV2
CDR3 protein: CASSEVESYEQYF
CDR3 DNA: TGTGCCAGCAGTGAAGTGGAATCCTACGAGCAGTACTTC

J gene: TRBJ2-1
clone size: NA
D gene: TRBD2
V gene: TRBV6-6
CDR3 protein: CASSYKIAGDYNEQFF
CDR3 DNA: TGTGCCAGCAGTTATAAAATAGCGGGGGACTACAATGAGCAGTTCTTC

J gene: TRBJ2-5
clone size: NA
D gene: NA
V gene: TRBV6-1
CDR3 protein: CASSEGQRLETQYF
CDR3 DNA: TGTGCCAGCAGTGAGGGGCAGCGCTTAGAGACCCAGTACTTC

J gene: TRBJ1-5
clone size: few
D gene: NA
V gene: TRBV29-1
CDR3 protein: CSVAGDRQPQHF
CDR3 DNA: TGCAGCGTTGCAGGGGATCGTCAGCCCCAGCATTTT

J gene: TRBJ2-6
clone size: NA
D gene: NA
V gene: TRBV7-9
CDR3 protein: CASSWTVLDSGANVLTF
CDR3 DNA: TGTGCCAGCAGCTGGACAGTTCTAGACTCTGGGGCCAACGTCCTGACTTTC

J gene: TRBJ1-4
clone size: NA
D gene: NA
V gene: TRBV19
CDR3 protein: CASSIHGDEKLFF
CDR3 DNA: TGTGCCAGTAGTATTCACGGAGATGAAAAACTGTTTTTT

J gene: TRBJ1-4
clone size: NA
D gene: NA
V gene: TRBV5-4
CDR3 protein: CASSLAPWRGAIGEKLFF
CDR3 DNA: TGTGCCAGCAGCTTGGCCCCTTGGCGAGGGGCCATTGGTGAAAAACTGTTTTTT

J gene: TRBJ2-5
clone size: NA
D gene: TRBD1
V gene: TRBV29-1
CDR3 protein: CSVGGQGLPETQYF
CDR3 DNA: TGCAGCGTTGGCGGACAGGGGCTGCCAGAGACCCAGTACTTC

J gene: TRBJ2-3
clone size: NA
D gene: NA
V gene: TRBV5-1
CDR3 protein: CASTASSLTDTQYF
CDR3 DNA: TGCGCCAGCACAGCATCATCCCTCACAGATACGCAGTATTTT

J gene: TRBJ1-5
clone size: NA
D gene: NA
V gene: TRBV5-6
CDR3 protein: CASSLGGHGGDQPQHF
CDR3 DNA: TGTGCCAGCAGCTTGGGAGGCCACGGGGGCGATCAGCCCCAGCATTTT

J gene: TRBJ2-1
clone size: NA
D gene: TRBD2
V gene: TRBV5-1
CDR3 protein: CASSLVISGRTEQFF
CDR3 DNA: TGCGCCAGCAGCTTGGTGATTAGCGGGAGGACTGAGCAGTTCTTC